This entry describes one T cell receptor beta chain. The data stem from a study of OX40 agonist ivuxolimab in advanced cancers. TCRdb keeps only in-frame clones here, not all; method: immunoSEQ multiplex PCR. This table has about 60,000 clones, 80% to 90% appearing once. Germline-derived CDR1 and CDR2 are SGHNT and YENEEA. V was pared by 0 bases and J by 3 bases, with 11 bases between. The CDR3 contains 16 residues. Sample: CD4+ or CD8+ T cells sorted from blood, taken in a trial of the OX40 agonist ivuxolimab. The J gene is TRBJ2-2, the V gene TRBV11-3; D may match TRBD1 or TRBD2 (5 bases each). The sequence derives from an adult with an advanced solid tumor such as melanoma, head and neck, liver or kidney cancer. CDR3 sequence: CASSLDLQGDTGELFF. DNA of the CDR3: TGTGCCAGCAGCTTAGATCTCCAGGGAGACACCGGGGAGCTGTTTTTT.